The 27 T cell receptor beta chains presented below share a single source sample, sequenced in a study of vaccination effects on CD4 cells after COVID-19. ViraFEST assay sequencing came after antigen-specific CD4+ T cells were expanded with viral peptide pools. Cells that had been cultured for approximately ten days were the source of isolated CD4+ T cells. Absence of prior SARS-CoV-2 infection characterized the vaccine recipients, who showed negative nucleocapsid antibodies. This table comes from immunoSEQ multiplex PCR, and its TCRdb copy is limited to in-frame clones, with some not included. The sample lists 65,000 or so clones, about 72% occurring once. Their antigen targets remain unknown. The sequenced sample was CD4+ T cells from PBMCs cultured with HCoV-NL63 spike peptides, obtained before COVID-19 vaccination. Receptor source: a human donor who received a COVID-19 vaccine.

V gene TRBV7-2 combines with J gene TRBJ1-4, with D unresolved. V was cut by 7 bases and J by 8 bases, with 14 bases left in between. The CDR3 is 13 residues long. The germline gives CDR1 SGHTA, CDR2 FQGNSA. In DNA, the CDR3 is TGTGCCAGCACCCTGGGAACGGAGGAAAAACTGTTTTTT. Its protein product is CASTLGTEEKLFF.

The genes are TRBV5-1 and TRBJ2-3, with D tentatively TRBD2 (5 bases). The CDR3 is 16 amino acids. The V gene lost 2 bases and the J gene lost 0 bases, with 13 bases spanning the gap. CDR1 is SGHRS, CDR2 YFSETQ, per germline. CDR3: CASSLRLEASTDTQYF. The CDR3 bases are TGCGCCAGCAGCTTAAGACTGGAGGCTAGCACAGATACGCAGTATTTT.

The V and J genes are TRBV4-3 and TRBJ1-5; possible D gene TRBD1, 5 bases. CDR3 length equals 14 residues. The ends were cut back, 3 bases at V and 5 bases at J, with 11 bases in the middle. Germline V gene data show CDR1 as LGHNA and CDR2 as YSLEER. In DNA, the CDR3 is TGCGCCAGCAGCCAGGGGGTTTACGATCAGCCCCAGCATTTT. Translated, it gives CASSQGVYDQPQHF.

The V call is TRBV6-5, the J call TRBJ1-5; D remains ambiguous. Trimming stripped 7 bases from V and 5 bases from J, with 12 bases between. The germline gives CDR1 MNHEY, CDR2 SVGAGI. This CDR3 comprises 13 residues. CDR3 in DNA: TGTGCCAGCAAAATAAGTCGGGATCAGCCCCAGCATTTT. It specifies CASKISRDQPQHF.

Comments on this clone: Compared with germline, one end of the junction differs, possibly owing to a read error. J is TRBJ1-6 and V is TRBV6-5, with 8 bases lining up with TRBD1. Per the germline V gene, CDR1 is MNHEY and CDR2 is SVGAGI. This CDR3 spans 13 amino acids. The CDR3 spells CAGRGQLESPLHF. The CDR3 region has the DNA TGTGCCGGCAGGGGGCAGTTAGAGTCACCCCTCCACTTT.

The chain uses TRBV10-2 and TRBJ2-5; weak D call: TRBD1 (6 bases). There are 13 residues in the CDR3. Trimming took off 4 bases at V and 5 bases at J, with 11 bases between the two ends. Per the germline V gene, CDR1 is WSHSY and CDR2 is SAAADI. The CDR3 region has the DNA TGCGCCAGCAGTGTAACAGGGCTGGAGACCCAGTACTTC. Its protein product is CASSVTGLETQYF.

The chain carries TRBV5-1 and TRBJ2-2; 11 bases are shared with TRBD2. Germline-derived CDR1 and CDR2 are SGHRS and YFSETQ. Germline trimming cut 0 bases from V and 6 bases from J; bases unmatched to any gene: 4. The CDR3 has 16 residues. CDR3 nucleotide sequence: TGCGCCAGCAGCTTGGTAGCGGGGGGGCTCTCCGGGGAGCTGTTTTTT. Its translation: CASSLVAGGLSGELFF.

This chain uses TRBV10-3 with TRBJ1-1; 10 bases fit TRBD1. Per germline, CDR1 ENHRY and CDR2 SYGVKD. The CDR3 has 15 amino acids. V lost 0 bases to trimming and J lost 5 bases; unmatched junction nucleotides: 3. CDR3 in DNA: TGTGCCATCAGTGAGTCGACAGGGGGCAGGACTGAAGCTTTCTTT. Translation gives CAISESTGGRTEAFF.

This clone was observed a handful of times. The rearrangement links TRBV5-1 to TRBJ1-1; 10 bases align to TRBD1. CDR3 length equals 18 residues. V shed 4 bases, J shed 3 bases, and the junction held 15 bases outside the gene matches. Germline V CDR1 and CDR2: SGHRS, YFSETQ. CDR3 sequence: CASSPIPGQGPMDTEAFF. CDR3 in DNA: TGCGCCAGCAGCCCTATACCGGGACAGGGGCCCATGGACACTGAAGCTTTCTTT.

The V gene is TRBV10-2, the J gene TRBJ1-5; D might be TRBD1 (5 bases). The CDR3 loop spans 13 amino acids. V was shortened by 6 bases and J by 5 bases, with 11 bases between the two germline ends. Germline V gene lookup returns CDR1 WSHSY and CDR2 SAAADI. The CDR3 DNA reads TGCGCCAGCAGAATAGACAGATATCAGCCCCAGCATTTT. This codes for CASRIDRYQPQHF.

The J gene is TRBJ1-2, the V gene TRBV24-1; D not certain. The CDR3 sequence is 10 residues long. The germline V gene has CDR1 KGHDR and CDR2 SFDVKD. The germline V and J ends were trimmed by 5 bases and 8 bases, with 5 bases remaining between them. The CDR3 loop is CATSALGYTF. DNA of the CDR3: TGTGCCACCAGTGCCTTAGGCTACACCTTC.

This clone was detected only once. The chain links TRBV9 to TRBJ2-3; D is unresolved. Trimming cost V 9 bases and J 1 base, with 12 bases left between them. CDR1 SGDLS and CDR2 YYNGEE come from the germline V gene. This CDR3 region has 13 residues. The CDR3 sequence is CAIPTPRTDTQYF. CDR3 in DNA: TGTGCCATCCCGACACCACGCACAGATACGCAGTATTTT.

The J gene is TRBJ1-5, the V gene TRBV5-8; D call uncertain. Germline CDR1 reads SGHTS; CDR2 reads YDEGEE. The CDR3 is 13 residues long. Trimming removed 2 bases at V and 4 bases at J, with 7 bases between. CDR3: CASSFNGNQPQHF. In nucleotides, the CDR3 is TGTGCCAGCAGCTTTAACGGGAATCAGCCCCAGCATTTT. Supplemented by reference TRBV5-8 and TRBJ1-5, the full variable domain reads EAGVTQSPTHLIKTRGQQATLRCSPISGHTSVYWYQQALGLGLQFLLWYDEGEERNRGNFPPRFSGRQFPNYSSELNVNALELEDSALYLCASSFNGNQPQHFGDGTRLSIL.

This chain links TRBV19 with TRBJ1-5, with D possibly TRBD1 on 5 matching bases. Germline CDR1 is LNHDA and CDR2 is SQIVND (reference sequence). The CDR3 is made up of 16 amino acids. Trimming took 3 bases from V and 7 from J, leaving 19 bases between them. The CDR3 protein is CASSMEGRHPLQPQHF. DNA for the CDR3: TGTGCCAGTAGTATGGAGGGACGACATCCTCTACAGCCCCAGCATTTT.

The gene calls are TRBV29-1 and TRBJ1-2; the D is unclear. V lost 4 bases to trimming and J lost 0 bases, with 12 bases between them. This CDR3 has 14 residues. Germline loops: CDR1 SQVTM, CDR2 ANQGSEA. The CDR3 spells CSVAQQVANYGYTF. CDR3 bases: TGCAGCGTTGCCCAACAAGTAGCTAACTATGGCTACACCTTC.

This clone has a handful of counts. This chain links TRBV7-2 with TRBJ1-4; 9 positions match TRBD1. Unmatched junction bases numbered 3, after V lost 5 bases and J lost 5 bases. Per germline, CDR1 SGHTA and CDR2 FQGNSA. The CDR3 runs 14 residues. CDR3 sequence reads: CASSKDRGNEKLFF. DNA for the CDR3: TGTGCCAGCAGCAAAGACAGGGGGAATGAAAAACTGTTTTTT.

V is TRBV6-6 and J is TRBJ1-3; D is uncertain. V lost 6 bases, J lost 4 bases, and 16 bases lay in between. The germline V gene has CDR1 MNHNY and CDR2 SVGAGI (reference sequence). The CDR3 has 15 residues. In nucleotides, the CDR3 is TGTGCCAGCAGCCCCCTAACAGCTACGGGAAACACCATATATTTT. Translating it yields CASSPLTATGNTIYF.

This clone was seen more than once but under ten times. The V call is TRBV5-6, the J call TRBJ2-2, with TRBD1 matching 7 bases. CDR1 and CDR2 from the germline V gene are SGHDT and YYEEEE. The CDR3 is made up of 15 amino acids. V shed 4 bases, J shed 5 bases, and the junction held 8 bases outside the gene matches. As DNA, the CDR3 is TGTGCCAGCAGCGTGAGGACAGGACGGACCGGGGAGCTGTTTTTT. Protein: CASSVRTGRTGELFF.

The chain employs TRBV11-3 and TRBJ2-5; tentative D call: TRBD1 (6 bases). CDR3 size: 16 residues. V lost 5 bases, J lost 2 bases, and 18 bases lay in between. In germline, CDR1 is SGHNT, CDR2 YENEEA. CDR3 protein: CASSLAREGEQETQYF. The CDR3 nucleotides are TGTGCCAGCAGCCTAGCCCGAGAGGGGGAGCAAGAGACCCAGTACTTC.

The rearrangement joins TRBV19 to TRBJ1-5, with 7 bases fitting TRBD1. Trimming at V came to 7 bases and at J to 0 bases, leaving 15 bases not matched to a gene. The length of the CDR3 is 18 residues. Per the germline V gene, CDR1 is LNHDA and CDR2 is SQIVND (reference sequence). The CDR3 region has the DNA TGTGCCAGTAACCCCCGAGAGGGACAGAGTCGTAGCAATCAGCCCCAGCATTTT. This gives the protein CASNPREGQSRSNQPQHF. The full variable domain, rest sourced from reference TRBV19 and TRBJ1-5, is DGGITQSPKYLFRKEGQNVTLSCEQNLNHDAMYWYRQDPGQGLRLIYYSQIVNDFQKGDIAEGYSVSREKKESFPLTVTSAQKNPTAFYLCASNPREGQSRSNQPQHFGDGTRLSIL.

The chain employs TRBV12-3 or TRBV12-4 and TRBJ1-4; D not resolved. CDR3 length equals 13 residues. Between the trimmed V and J ends, which lost 4 bases and 7 bases, there was a span of 10 bases. The CDR3 protein is CASSSGSGEKLFF. DNA for the CDR3: TGTGCCAGCAGTTCCGGGAGCGGTGAAAAACTGTTTTTT.

The V and J genes are TRBV11-3 and TRBJ2-2, with a weak D call TRBD2 (6 bases). Germline CDR1 is SGHNT and CDR2 is YENEEA. Trimming removed 4 bases from V and 6 bases from J, with 9 bases in between. The CDR3 has 13 residues. CDR3 in amino acids: CASSSSGAGELFF. CDR3 in DNA: TGTGCCAGCAGCTCCTCGGGGGCCGGGGAGCTGTTTTTT.

The rearrangement joins TRBV2 to TRBJ2-7, with D unresolved. Germline lookup yields CDR1 SNHLY and CDR2 FYNNEI. The CDR3 loop spans 14 amino acids. Trimming cost V 2 bases and J 5 bases, with 13 bases left between them. The CDR3, as DNA: TGTGCCAGCAGTGAACGGGCAGGACGGGACGAGCAGTACGTC. This translates into CASSERAGRDEQYV.

This chain joins TRBV15 and TRBJ2-7, with D perhaps TRBD1 or TRBD2 (5 bases each). The CDR3 runs 14 residues. The V end lost 6 bases, the J end lost 2 bases, and 14 bases lay between the germline ends. Germline CDR1 is LNHNV and CDR2 is YYDKDF (reference sequence). The CDR3 loop is CATSPGRIAYEQYV. CDR3 DNA: TGTGCCACCAGTCCGGGACGCATAGCCTACGAGCAGTACGTC.

The chain joins TRBV12-5 to TRBJ2-3; 9 nucleotides agree with TRBD1. CDR1 is LGHNT and CDR2 is FRNRAP in the germline V gene. V gave up 5 bases and J gave up 3 bases; unmatched junction bases: 3. The CDR3 covers 14 residues. This CDR3 reads CASGRDRVTDTQYF. CDR3 nucleotide sequence: TGTGCTAGTGGTCGGGACAGGGTAACAGATACGCAGTATTTT.

J is TRBJ2-6 and V is TRBV19, with a tentative D call TRBD1 (6 bases). Trimming pared 4 bases from V and 0 bases from J, leaving 13 bases between. CDR1 and CDR2 (germline): LNHDA, SQIVND (reference sequence). CDR3 length equals 17 residues. CDR3 amino acids: CASSSIQGSSGANVLTF. CDR3 nucleotide sequence: TGTGCCAGTAGTAGCATTCAGGGGAGCTCTGGGGCCAACGTCCTGACTTTC.

The chain joins TRBV10-1 to TRBJ2-7; 14 nucleotides match TRBD2. Trimming cost V 10 bases and J 1 base; bases outside gene matches: 9. The CDR3 is made up of 16 amino acids. Looked up from germline, CDR1 is WNHNN and CDR2 is SYGVQD (reference sequence). The CDR3 here is CATPGLAGAFSYEQYV. CDR3 DNA: TGCGCCACCCCGGGACTAGCGGGGGCTTTTTCCTACGAGCAGTACGTC.